The 5 T cell receptor beta chains given below trace back to one sample, sequenced in a study of blood T cells in healthy people across ages. PCR was performed a second time for roughly 7 to 12 cycles using a sample-barcoded 5' primer and a J-beta primer mix. One entry per CDR3 protein, called by TCRdb with MiXCR from the 5' RACE reads. The sample lists more than 900,000 distinct CDR3 sequences, 29% occurring once. This sample was shared with a second study, whose subject was T cells of mothers and their children.

Sequencing was performed on blood. These receptors all come from a woman aged 35 to 49 in good health.

As DNA, the CDR3 is TGCAGTGCTAGACAGGGACACAATGAAAAACTGTTTTTT. It codes for CSARQGHNEKLFF. The genes are TRBV20-1 and TRBJ1-4; D might be TRBD1 (6 bases). The germline V gene encodes CDR1 DFQATT and CDR2 SNEGSKA (reference sequence). The CDR3 length is 13 residues. Trimming stripped 2 bases from V and 5 bases from J, with 9 bases between.

This clonotype was seen only a few times. This chain connects TRBV4-3 to TRBJ2-7; the D gene is possibly TRBD1 (5 bases). Trimming pared 5 bases from V and 4 bases from J, leaving 12 bases between. CDR1 and CDR2 (germline): LGHNA, YSLEER. The CDR3 runs 13 residues. DNA for the CDR3: TGCGCCAGCAGCGGCAGGGTGGGATACGAGCAGTACTTC. Translating it yields CASSGRVGYEQYF.

This clonotype was seen only a few times. V is TRBV7-3 and J is TRBJ2-3, with a tentative D call TRBD2 (5 bases). CDR1 is SGHTA and CDR2 is FQGTGA in the germline V gene. This CDR3 contains 14 residues. V was pared by 4 bases and J by 5 bases, with 13 bases between. The CDR3: CASSSHRGEDTQYF. CDR3 DNA: TGTGCCAGCAGCTCCCACCGGGGAGAAGATACGCAGTATTTT.

V gene TRBV4-1 combines with J gene TRBJ2-5, with 7 bases aligning to TRBD1. The CDR3 is 15 amino acids. V gave up 2 bases and J gave up 7 bases; unmatched junction bases: 10. The germline CDR1 and CDR2 sequences are MGHRA and YSYEKL. In nucleotides, the CDR3 is TGCGCCAGCAGCCAATCTCGAGGGACAGATGGGACCCAGTACTTC. Amino acid sequence: CASSQSRGTDGTQYF.

This clonotype has at least ten counts. The gene calls are TRBV7-2 and TRBJ2-6, with D hard to call. Trimming took off 3 bases at V and 4 bases at J, with 4 bases between the two ends. CDR3 length: 13 residues. In germline, CDR1 is SGHTA, CDR2 FQGNSA. CDR3 sequence: CASSFTGANVLTF. CDR3 sequence (DNA): TGTGCCAGCAGCTTTACAGGGGCCAACGTCCTGACTTTC. Variable domain in full (rest from reference TRBV7-2 and TRBJ2-6): GAGVSQSPSNKVTEKGKDVELRCDPISGHTALYWYRQSLGQGLEFLIYFQGNSAPDKSGLPSDRFSAERTGGSVSTLTIQRTQQEDSAVYLCASSFTGANVLTFGAGSRLTVL.